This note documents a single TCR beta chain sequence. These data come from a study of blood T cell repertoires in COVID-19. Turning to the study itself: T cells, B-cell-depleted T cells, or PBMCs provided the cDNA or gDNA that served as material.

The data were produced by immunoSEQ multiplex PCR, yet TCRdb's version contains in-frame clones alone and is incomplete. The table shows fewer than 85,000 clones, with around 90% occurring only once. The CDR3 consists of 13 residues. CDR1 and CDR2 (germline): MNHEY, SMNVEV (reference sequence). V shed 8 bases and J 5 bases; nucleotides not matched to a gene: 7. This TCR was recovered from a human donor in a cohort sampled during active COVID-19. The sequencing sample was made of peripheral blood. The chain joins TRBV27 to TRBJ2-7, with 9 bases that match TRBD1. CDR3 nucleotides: TGTGCCAGCTGCCTGGGACAGGGAGACGAGCAGTACTTC. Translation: CASCLGQGDEQYF.